The clone carrying this T cell receptor beta chain was counted ten times or more. TCR beta CDR3 regions were amplified from RNA transcripts. A set of HTBI primers served as the primers for a first-round RT-PCR of the TCR CDR3. Using its own MiXCR run on the multiplex PCR reads, TCRdb lists one record per CDR3 protein. This sample has nearly 750,000 distinct CDR3 sequences, with approximately 36% found just once. This sample was included in a study of T cells in Graves' hyperthyroidism and ophthalmopathy. V dropped 6 bases and J dropped 6 bases, with 14 bases sitting between them. In germline, CDR1 is MGHDK, CDR2 SYGVNS. CDR3 size: 13 residues. Uncontrolled infection, other autoimmune disease, pregnancy and lactation each barred patients from inclusion. For the diagnoses, clinical symptoms, serum thyroxine and TRAb, thyroid ultrasound and orbital computed tomography were used.

The rearrangement joins TRBV25-1 to TRBJ1-2; D is perhaps TRBD1 (6 bases). Sequenced input: blood. The sequence derives from a woman in her thirties or forties with Graves' hyperthyroidism. The CDR3 sequence: CASSYRQGNGYTF. CDR3 DNA sequence: TGTGCCAGCAGCTACCGCCAGGGGAATGGCTACACCTTC.